This T cell receptor (beta chain) derives from a study of OX40 agonist ivuxolimab in advanced cancers. Study-level information: Ivuxolimab, an agonistic anti-OX40 (CD134) antibody, was given to patients.

Generated by immunoSEQ multiplex PCR, the TCRdb table keeps only in-frame clones and is missing some. The sample includes 130,000 or so clones, more than 85% of them seen just once. The input for sequencing was CD4+ or CD8+ T cells sorted from blood, taken in a trial of the OX40 agonist ivuxolimab. This TCR was sampled from an adult with an advanced solid tumor such as melanoma, head and neck, liver or kidney cancer.

The CDR3 DNA reads TGTGCCAGCAGTTTAATGGCAGTTAGCAATCAGCCCCAGCATTTT. Translating it yields CASSLMAVSNQPQHF. This rearrangement joins TRBV28 to TRBJ1-5; no clear D gene. Trimming took off 2 bases at V and 0 bases at J, with 8 bases between the two ends. Germline V gene lookup returns CDR1 MDHEN and CDR2 SYDVKM. This CDR3 region has 15 residues.